This T cell receptor (beta chain) was identified during a study of shared clonotypes between healthy human individuals. Overall study context: Per donor, CD8 memory used one plate, CD8 naive used two, CD4 memory used three and CD4 naive used three.

Germline CDR1 and CDR2: SQVTM and ANQGSEA. Trimming left V 7 bases short and J 5 bases short, with 14 bases between. The CDR3 contains 12 residues. For each subset, genomic DNA was distributed in equal portions over several immunoSEQ plates. Using immunoSEQ multiplex PCR, the repertoire was profiled, and TCRdb retains in-frame clones only, with some absent. Of around 340,000 clones in the sample, around four fifths were seen once. Regarding the study as a whole: Several donors held about 5% of naive CD4 clonotypes in common.

Concerning this clone itself: No antigen is known for it.

The chain employs TRBV29-1 and TRBJ2-5; a weak D match, TRBD2 (6 bases). The sequence was collected from a man aged 30 to 39 in good health. The sample consisted of memory CD4+ T cells sorted from blood. Subset indicated: CD45RA-negative fraction. In DNA, the CDR3 is TGCAGCGCCCGCTCGGGGGAGGAGACCCAGTACTTC. Translation gives CSARSGEETQYF. The full variable domain, in which reference TRBV29-1 and TRBJ2-5 provide the parts outside the CDR3, is SAVISQKPSRDICQRGTSLTIQCQVDSQVTMMFWYRQQPGQSLTLIATANQGSEATYESGFVIDKFPISRPNLTFSTLTVSNMSPEDSSIYLCSARSGEETQYFGPGTRLLVL.